This T cell receptor beta chain is drawn from a study of T cells after yellow fever vaccination. MiXCR, applied by TCRdb to the 5' RACE reads, yields one record per CDR3 protein. The sample holds some 500,000 distinct CDR3 sequences, roughly 14% seen once. A word on this clonotype: Its antigen is still unknown.

Study-wide points: On re-exposure, the response was weaker but peaked faster, at day 5 versus 15. Within FACS-sorted repertoires, abundant clonotypes contaminating from the bulk population could be present. Only a small proportion of the clonotypes turned up in both the CD4 and the CD8 compartments, likely arising from convergent recombination.

Germline CDR1 is SGHNT and CDR2 is YYREEE (reference sequence). V lost 2 bases and J lost 4, with 8 bases in between. CDR3 length: 13 amino acids. The sample was PBMCs, taken on the day of the yellow fever booster vaccination. The receptor was isolated from a man younger than 40 who received the YFV17D yellow fever vaccine. This chain uses TRBV5-4 with TRBJ2-3, with unresolved D. The CDR3 here is CASSFSGPDTQYF. For the CDR3, the DNA is TGTGCCAGCAGCTTCTCAGGACCAGATACGCAGTATTTT.